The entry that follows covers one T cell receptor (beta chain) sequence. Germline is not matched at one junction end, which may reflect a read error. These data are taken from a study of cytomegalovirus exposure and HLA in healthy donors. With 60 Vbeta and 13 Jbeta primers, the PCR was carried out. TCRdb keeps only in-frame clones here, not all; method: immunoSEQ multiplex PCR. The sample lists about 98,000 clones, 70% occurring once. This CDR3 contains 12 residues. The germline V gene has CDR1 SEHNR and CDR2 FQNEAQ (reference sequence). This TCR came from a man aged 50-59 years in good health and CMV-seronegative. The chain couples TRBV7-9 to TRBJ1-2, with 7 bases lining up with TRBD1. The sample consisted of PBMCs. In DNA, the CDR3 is TGTTCCAGCAGCCAGGGGGTGACTGGCTACACCTTC. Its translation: CSSSQGVTGYTF.